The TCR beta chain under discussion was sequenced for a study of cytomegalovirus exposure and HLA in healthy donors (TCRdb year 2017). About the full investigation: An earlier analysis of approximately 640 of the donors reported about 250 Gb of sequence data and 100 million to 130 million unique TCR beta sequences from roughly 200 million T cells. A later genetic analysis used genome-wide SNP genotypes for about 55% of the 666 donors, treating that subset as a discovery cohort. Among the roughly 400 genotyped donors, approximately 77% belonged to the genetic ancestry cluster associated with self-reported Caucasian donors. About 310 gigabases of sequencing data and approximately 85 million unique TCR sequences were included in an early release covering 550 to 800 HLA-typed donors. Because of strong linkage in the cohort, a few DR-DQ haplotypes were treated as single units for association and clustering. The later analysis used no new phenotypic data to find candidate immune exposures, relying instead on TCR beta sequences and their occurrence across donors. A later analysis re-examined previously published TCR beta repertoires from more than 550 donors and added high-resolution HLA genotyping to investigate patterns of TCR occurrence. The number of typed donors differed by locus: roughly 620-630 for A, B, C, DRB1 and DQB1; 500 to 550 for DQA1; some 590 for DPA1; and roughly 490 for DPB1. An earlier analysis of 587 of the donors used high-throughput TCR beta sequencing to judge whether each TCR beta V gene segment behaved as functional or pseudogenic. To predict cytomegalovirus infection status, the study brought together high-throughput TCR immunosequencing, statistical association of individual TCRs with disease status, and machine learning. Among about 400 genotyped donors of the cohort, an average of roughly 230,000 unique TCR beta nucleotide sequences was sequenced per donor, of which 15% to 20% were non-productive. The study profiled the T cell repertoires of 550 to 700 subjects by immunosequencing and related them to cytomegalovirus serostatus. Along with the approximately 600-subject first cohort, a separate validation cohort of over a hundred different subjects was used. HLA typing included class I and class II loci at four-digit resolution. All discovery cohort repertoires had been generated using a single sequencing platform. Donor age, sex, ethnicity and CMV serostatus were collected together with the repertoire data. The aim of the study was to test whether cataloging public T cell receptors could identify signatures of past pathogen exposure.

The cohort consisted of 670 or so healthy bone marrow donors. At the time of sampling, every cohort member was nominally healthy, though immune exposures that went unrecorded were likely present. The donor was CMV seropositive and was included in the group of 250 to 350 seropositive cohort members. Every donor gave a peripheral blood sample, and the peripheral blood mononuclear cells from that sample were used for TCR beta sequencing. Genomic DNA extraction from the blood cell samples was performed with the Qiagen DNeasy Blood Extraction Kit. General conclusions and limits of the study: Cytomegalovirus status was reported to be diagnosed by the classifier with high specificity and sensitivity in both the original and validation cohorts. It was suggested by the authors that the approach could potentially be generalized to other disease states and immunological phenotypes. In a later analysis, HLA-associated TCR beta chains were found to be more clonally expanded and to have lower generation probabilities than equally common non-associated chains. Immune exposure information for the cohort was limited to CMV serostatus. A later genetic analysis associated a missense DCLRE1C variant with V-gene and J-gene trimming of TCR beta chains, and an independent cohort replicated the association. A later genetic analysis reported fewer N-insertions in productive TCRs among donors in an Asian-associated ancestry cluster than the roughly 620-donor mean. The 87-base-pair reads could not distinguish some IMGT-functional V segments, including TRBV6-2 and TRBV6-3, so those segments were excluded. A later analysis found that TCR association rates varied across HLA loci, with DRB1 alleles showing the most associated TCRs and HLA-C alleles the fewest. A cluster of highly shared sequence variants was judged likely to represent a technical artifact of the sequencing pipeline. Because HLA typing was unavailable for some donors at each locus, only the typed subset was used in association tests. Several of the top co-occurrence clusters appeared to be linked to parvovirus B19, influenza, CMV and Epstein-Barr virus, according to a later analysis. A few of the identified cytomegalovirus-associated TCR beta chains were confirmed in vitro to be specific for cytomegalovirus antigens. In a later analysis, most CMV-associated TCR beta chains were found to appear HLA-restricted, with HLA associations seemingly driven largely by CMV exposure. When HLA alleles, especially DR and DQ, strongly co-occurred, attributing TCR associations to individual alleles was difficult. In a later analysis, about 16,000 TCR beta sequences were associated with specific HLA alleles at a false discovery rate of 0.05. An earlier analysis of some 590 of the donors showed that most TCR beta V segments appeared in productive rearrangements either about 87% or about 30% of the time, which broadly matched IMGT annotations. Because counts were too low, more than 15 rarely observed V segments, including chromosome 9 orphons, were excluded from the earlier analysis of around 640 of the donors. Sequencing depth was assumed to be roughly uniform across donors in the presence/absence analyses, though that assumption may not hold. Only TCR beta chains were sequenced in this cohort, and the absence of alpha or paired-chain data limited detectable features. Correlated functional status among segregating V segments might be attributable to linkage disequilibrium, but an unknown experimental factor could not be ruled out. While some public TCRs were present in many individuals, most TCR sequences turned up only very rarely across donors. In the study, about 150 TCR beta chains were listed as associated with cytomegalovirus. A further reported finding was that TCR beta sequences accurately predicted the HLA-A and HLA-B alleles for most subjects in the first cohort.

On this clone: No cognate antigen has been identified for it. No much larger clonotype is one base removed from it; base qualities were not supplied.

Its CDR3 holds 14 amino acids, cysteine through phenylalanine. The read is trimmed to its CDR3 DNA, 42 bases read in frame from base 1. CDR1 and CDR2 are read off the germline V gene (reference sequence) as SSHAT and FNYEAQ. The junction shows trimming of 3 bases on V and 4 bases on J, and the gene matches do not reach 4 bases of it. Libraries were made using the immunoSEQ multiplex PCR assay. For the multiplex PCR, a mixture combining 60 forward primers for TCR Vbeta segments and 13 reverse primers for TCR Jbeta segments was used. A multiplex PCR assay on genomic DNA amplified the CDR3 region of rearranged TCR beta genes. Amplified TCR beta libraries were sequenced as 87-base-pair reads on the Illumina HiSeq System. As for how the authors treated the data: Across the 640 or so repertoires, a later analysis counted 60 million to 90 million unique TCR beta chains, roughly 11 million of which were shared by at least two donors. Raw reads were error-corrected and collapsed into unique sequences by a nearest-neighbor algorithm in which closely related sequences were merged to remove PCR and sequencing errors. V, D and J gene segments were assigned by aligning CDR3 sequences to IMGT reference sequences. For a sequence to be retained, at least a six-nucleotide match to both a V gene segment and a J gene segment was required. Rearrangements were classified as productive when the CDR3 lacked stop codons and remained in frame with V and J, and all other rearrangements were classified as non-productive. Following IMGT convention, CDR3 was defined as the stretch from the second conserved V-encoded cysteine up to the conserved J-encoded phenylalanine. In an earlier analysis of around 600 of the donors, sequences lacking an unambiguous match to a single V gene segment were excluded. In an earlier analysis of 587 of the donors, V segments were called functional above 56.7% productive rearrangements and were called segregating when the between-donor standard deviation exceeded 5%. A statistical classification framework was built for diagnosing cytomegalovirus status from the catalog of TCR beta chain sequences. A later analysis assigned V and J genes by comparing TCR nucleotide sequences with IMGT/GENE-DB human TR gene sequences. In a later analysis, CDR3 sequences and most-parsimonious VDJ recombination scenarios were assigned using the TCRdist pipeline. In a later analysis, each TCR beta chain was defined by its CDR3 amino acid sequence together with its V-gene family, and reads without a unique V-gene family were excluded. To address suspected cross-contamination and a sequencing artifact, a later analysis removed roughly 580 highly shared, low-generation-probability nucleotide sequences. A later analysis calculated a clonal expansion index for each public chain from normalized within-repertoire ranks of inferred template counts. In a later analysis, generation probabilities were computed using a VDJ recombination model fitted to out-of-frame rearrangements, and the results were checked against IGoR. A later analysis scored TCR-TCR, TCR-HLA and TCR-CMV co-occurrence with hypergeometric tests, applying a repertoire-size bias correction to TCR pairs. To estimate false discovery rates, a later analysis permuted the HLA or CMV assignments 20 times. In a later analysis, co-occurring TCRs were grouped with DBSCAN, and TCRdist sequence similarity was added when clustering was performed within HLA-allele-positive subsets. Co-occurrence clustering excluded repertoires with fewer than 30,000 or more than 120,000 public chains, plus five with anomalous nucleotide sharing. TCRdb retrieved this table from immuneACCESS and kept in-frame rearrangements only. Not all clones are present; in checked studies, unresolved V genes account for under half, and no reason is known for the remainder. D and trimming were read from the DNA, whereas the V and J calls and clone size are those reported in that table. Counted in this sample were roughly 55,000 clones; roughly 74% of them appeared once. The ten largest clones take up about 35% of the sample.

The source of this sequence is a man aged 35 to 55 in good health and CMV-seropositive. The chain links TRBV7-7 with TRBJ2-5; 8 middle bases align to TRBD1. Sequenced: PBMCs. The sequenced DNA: TGTGCCAGCAGCTTGGCAGGGGGCTTAGAGACCCAGTACTTC. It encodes CASSLAGGLETQYF.